The 20 T cell receptor beta chains below were found in one sample sequenced in a study of CD8+CD57+ T cells in acquired aplastic anemia. Sequencing was done on patients that had shown CD8+CD57+ cell expansion by flow cytometry. Genomic DNA constituted the template upon which TCR beta VDJ and CDR3 profiling was performed. TCRdb fed the reads into MiXCR, producing one record per CDR3 protein. The sample carries a few hundred thousand distinct CDR3 sequences, around 30% recorded once. Sequencing was performed on sorted CD4+, CD8+, or CD8+CD57+ T cells (not recorded which) from PBMCs. All receptors derive from a human donor with aplastic anemia.

This sequence joins TRBV7-9 and TRBJ1-1; D is unresolved. The CDR3 loop spans 14 amino acids. Germline CDR1 SEHNR, CDR2 FQNEAQ (reference sequence). The V and J ends lost 5 bases and 2 bases respectively, with 12 bases between them. This CDR3 reads CASSLRADNTEAFF. CDR3 sequence (DNA): TGTGCCAGCAGCCTGCGTGCGGATAACACTGAAGCTTTCTTT.

This chain connects TRBV6-1 to TRBJ2-7; D might be TRBD2 (7 bases). Germline V gives CDR1 MNHNS, CDR2 SASEGT. The CDR3 covers 15 residues. The ends were cut back, 5 bases at V and 0 bases at J, with 14 bases in the middle. CDR3 DNA: TGTGCCAGCAGTAGGGGGGGCAGGAGCTCCTACGAGCAGTACTTC. Its protein product is CASSRGGRSSYEQYF.

In this sample, this clonotype turned up many times. The DNA for the CDR3 is TGTGCCTGGAGTGTAGGTGGGCGGGGTGAGACCCAGTACTTC. It translates to CAWSVGGRGETQYF. The chain joins TRBV30 to TRBJ2-5; weak D call: TRBD2 (6 bases). V lost 0 bases and J 5 bases, leaving 13 bases between the germline ends. The CDR3 runs to 14 residues. Germline V gene data show CDR1 as GTSNPN and CDR2 as SVGIG (reference sequence).

This clonotype was seen many times. This chain connects TRBV2 to TRBJ1-2; 10 positions match TRBD1. The J segment lost 4 bases and the V segment lost 7 bases, leaving 3 bases of the junction unmatched. CDR3 length: 13 residues. CDR1 and CDR2 from the germline V gene are SNHLY and FYNNEI. CDR3 coding DNA: TGTGCCAGCAAAGACAGGGGGCCCTATGGCTACACCTTC. Protein sequence: CASKDRGPYGYTF.

This clonotype was seen many times. V usage is TRBV2 and J usage is TRBJ2-7; D perhaps matches TRBD1 (6 bases). The length of the CDR3 is 15 residues. V lost 0 bases to trimming and J lost 2 bases, with 11 bases between them. CDR1 SNHLY and CDR2 FYNNEI come from the germline V gene. CDR3 in amino acids: CASSEAPDSPYEQYF. Here the CDR3 DNA reads TGTGCCAGCAGTGAAGCGCCGGACAGTCCCTACGAGCAGTACTTC.

The chain has TRBV6-5 and TRBJ1-1; 11 positions match TRBD1. The CDR3 loop spans 15 amino acids. The germline CDR1 and CDR2 sequences are MNHEY and SVGAGI. Trimming took 2 bases from V and 5 from J; bases not matched to a gene: 4. CDR3 in DNA: TGTGCCAGCAGTTACGGACAGGGGGCAGGTACTGAAGCTTTCTTT. It encodes CASSYGQGAGTEAFF.

The V and J genes are TRBV10-3 and TRBJ2-1; 9 nucleotides match TRBD2. V dropped 5 bases and J dropped 5; count of bases not matched to a gene: 7. The CDR3 extends over 15 amino acids. Germline V gene lookup returns CDR1 ENHRY and CDR2 SYGVKD. For the CDR3, the DNA is TGTGCCATCAGTTCTAGCGGGACCATCCACAATGAGCAGTTCTTC. It translates to CAISSSGTIHNEQFF.

The sample holds a few counts of this clonotype. The chain couples TRBV2 to TRBJ1-6, with TRBD1 matching over 12 bases. From germline, CDR1 is SNHLY and CDR2 FYNNEI. The CDR3 spans 15 residues. The J segment lost 9 bases and the V segment lost 5 bases, leaving 5 bases of the junction unmatched. The CDR3, as DNA: TGTGCCAGCAGTTTGGGACAGGGGGCCAGTTCACCCCTCCACTTT. Its protein is CASSLGQGASSPLHF.

The chain has TRBV6-1 and TRBJ1-2; possible D gene TRBD1, 5 bases. Between the trimmed V and J ends, which lost 5 bases and 5 bases, there was a span of 18 bases. The germline V gene has CDR1 MNHNS and CDR2 SASEGT. CDR3 size: 15 residues. DNA for the CDR3: TGTGCCAGCAGTCCCCCGGACACGGCATCTTATGGCTACACCTTC. It is translated as CASSPPDTASYGYTF.

This clonotype was recorded at least ten times. The chain is built from TRBV7-6 and TRBJ1-5; 8 bases align to TRBD1. The CDR3 is 15 amino acids. Per germline, CDR1 SGHVS and CDR2 FNYEAQ. The V segment lost 4 bases and the J segment 0 bases; nucleotides outside the gene matches: 2. CDR3 in amino acids: CASSSGQGSNQPQHF. The CDR3 nucleotides are TGTGCCAGCAGCTCCGGACAGGGTAGCAATCAGCCCCAGCATTTT.

This clonotype was detected ten times or more. The chain couples TRBV15 to TRBJ2-2; the D gene could be TRBD1 or TRBD2 (5 bases each). Germline CDR1 reads LNHNV; CDR2 reads YYDKDF (reference sequence). The CDR3 has 14 residues. Between the trimmed V and J ends, which lost 2 bases and 5 bases, there was a span of 9 bases. The CDR3 region has the DNA TGTGCCACCAGCAGACCTGGGGGAACCGGGGAGCTGTTTTTT. It is translated as CATSRPGGTGELFF.

This clonotype was recorded only once. The chain combines TRBV6-2 or TRBV6-3 with TRBJ2-1; TRBD1 or TRBD2 may be the D gene (5 bases each). The CDR3 sequence is 15 residues long. With 5 bases removed from V and 0 bases from J, the gap between germline ends came to 11 bases. Germline V lookup: CDR1 MNHEY, CDR2 SVGEGT. The CDR3 loop reads CASSKSGLSYNEQFF. The CDR3 DNA is TGTGCCAGCAGTAAATCGGGGCTCTCCTACAATGAGCAGTTCTTC.

This clonotype was recorded many times. The CDR3 DNA is TGTGCCAGCAGTGTGGGACTAGCGGGGGGGAAAGAGACCCAGTACTTC. It is translated as CASSVGLAGGKETQYF. This chain uses TRBV2 with TRBJ2-5; 16 nucleotides line up with TRBD2. The V segment lost 4 bases and the J segment 3 bases; nucleotides outside the gene matches: 2. Germline values: CDR1 SNHLY, CDR2 FYNNEI. The CDR3 length is 16 residues. Drawing the rest from reference TRBV2 and TRBJ2-5, the complete variable domain is EPEVTQTPSHQVTQMGQEVILRCVPISNHLYFYWYRQILGQKVEFLVSFYNNEISEKSEIFDDQFSVERPDGSNFTLKIRSTKLEDSAMYFCASSVGLAGGKETQYFGPGTRLLVL.

This clonotype appeared a few times. A much larger clone lies a single base off, so this may be a read error. The chain has TRBV2 and TRBJ1-3; D not certain. Trimming removed 6 bases at V and 2 bases at J, with 11 bases between. Germline V gene sequence: CDR1 SNHLY, CDR2 FYNNEI. The CDR3 is made up of 14 amino acids. The CDR3 loop reads CASRGISPGNTIYF. CDR3 nucleotides: TGTGCCAGCAGAGGGATCAGTCCTGGAAACACCATATATTTT.

This clonotype was found a few times. The rearrangement uses TRBV24-1 and TRBJ2-7; D gene uncertain. Germline V lookup: CDR1 KGHDR, CDR2 SFDVKD. The CDR3 totals 14 residues. Between the trimmed V and J ends, which lost 5 bases and 6 bases, there was a span of 16 bases. CDR3 loop: CATSAGPGRGEQYF. CDR3 coding DNA: TGTGCCACCAGTGCCGGCCCTGGACGAGGCGAGCAGTACTTC.

The table lists this clonotype with many counts. The J gene is TRBJ2-7, the V gene TRBV29-1; the D gene is possibly TRBD1 (6 bases). The V end lost 7 bases, the J end lost 6 bases, and 19 bases lay between the germline ends. This CDR3 has 13 residues. The germline V gene has CDR1 SQVTM and CDR2 ANQGSEA. CDR3 sequence reads: CSALTGKLSEQYF. The CDR3 DNA sequence: TGCAGCGCCCTAACAGGGAAGCTCTCCGAGCAGTACTTC.

This clonotype was found a few times. At one boundary the junction diverges from the germline segment, which might be a read error. V usage is TRBV12-3 or TRBV12-4 and J usage is TRBJ2-3; possible D gene TRBD1, 6 bases. The CDR3 spans 16 residues. The CDR3 DNA reads as TGTGCCAGCAGTCCCTCAATTTTGGACAGCACAGTTACGCAGTATTTT. Amino acids: CASSPSILDSTVTQYF.

This clonotype was observed at least ten times. The genes are TRBV29-1 and TRBJ2-5; 8 bases align to TRBD2. The trim removed 3 bases at V and 2 bases at J, leaving 5 bases unmatched. Per germline, CDR1 SQVTM and CDR2 ANQGSEA. The CDR3 sequence is 14 residues long. CDR3: CSVEGLGGQETQYF. Here the CDR3 DNA reads TGCAGCGTTGAGGGACTAGGGGGGCAAGAGACCCAGTACTTC.

The chain has TRBV24-1 and TRBJ2-5, with 8 bases fitting TRBD1. The CDR3 extends over 14 amino acids. Germline CDR1 KGHDR, CDR2 SFDVKD. The junction had 4 bases not matched to a gene; V was cut back by 6 bases and J by 2 bases. The CDR3 nucleotides are TGTGCCACCAGTAGTACAGGGGGACAAGAGACCCAGTACTTC. Translating it yields CATSSTGGQETQYF.

This clonotype was recorded at least ten times. This chain links TRBV19 with TRBJ1-6; possibly TRBD1 for D (5 bases). Germline V lookup: CDR1 LNHDA, CDR2 SQIVND (reference sequence). The CDR3 loop spans 14 amino acids. Trimming took off 3 bases at V and 4 bases at J, with 7 bases between the two ends. CDR3 nucleotides: TGTGCCAGTAGTATCAGGGATTATAATTCACCCCTCCACTTT. This gives the protein CASSIRDYNSPLHF.